Listed here are 30 T cell receptor beta chains from one sample, sequenced in a study of shared clonotypes between healthy human individuals. TCRdb's table, derived via immunoSEQ multiplex PCR, lists solely in-frame clones and lacks some. The repertoire includes over a million clones, around 97% of them detected once, and about 1% sits in the top ten. Sequencing was done on a sample of naive CD4+ T cells sorted from blood. Noted subset: CD45RA+ positively selected. The receptors here all came from a man younger than 45 in good health.

The chain is built from TRBV29-1 and TRBJ2-7, with 9 bases fitting TRBD1. The germline V gene has CDR1 SQVTM and CDR2 ANQGSEA. The CDR3 is 13 amino acids. V shed 7 bases and J 4 bases; nucleotides not matched to a gene: 8. The CDR3 sequence is CSGGTGNPYEQYF. The CDR3 DNA is TGCAGCGGGGGGACAGGGAACCCGTACGAGCAGTACTTC.

The genes are TRBV5-1 and TRBJ1-1, with D unclear. The V and J ends lost 4 bases and 1 base respectively, with 11 bases between them. The CDR3 runs to 14 residues. Germline V gene lookup returns CDR1 SGHRS and CDR2 YFSETQ. The chain's CDR3 is CASSNRTGNTEAFF. In DNA form, the CDR3 reads TGCGCCAGCAGCAATCGTACGGGGAACACTGAAGCTTTCTTT.

The chain employs TRBV5-1 and TRBJ1-5, with D perhaps TRBD1 (6 bases). CDR1 is SGHRS and CDR2 is YFSETQ in the germline V gene. This CDR3 spans 14 amino acids. The ends were cut back, 0 bases at V and 6 bases at J, with 10 bases in the middle. The CDR3 protein is CASSLESGAQPQHF. The CDR3 coding sequence is TGCGCCAGCAGCTTGGAGTCAGGGGCTCAGCCCCAGCATTTT.

This rearrangement joins TRBV27 to TRBJ1-3, with D uncertain. The CDR3 loop spans 15 amino acids. Germline V CDR1 and CDR2: MNHEY, SMNVEV (reference sequence). The V end was cut by 6 bases, the J end by 0 bases, with 12 bases between. CDR3 in DNA: TGTGCCAGCAGCCTTTTTCAGGACTCTGGAAACACCATATATTTT. Translated, it gives CASSLFQDSGNTIYF.

This chain connects TRBV28 to TRBJ1-1, with 10 positions matching TRBD1. In germline, CDR1 is MDHEN, CDR2 SYDVKM. Losses at the gene ends were 5 bases for V and 5 bases for J; bases not matched to a gene: 8. The CDR3 is 15 residues long. CDR3 bases: TGTGCCAGCAGTAAACTCGACAGGGGGCGTACTGAAGCTTTCTTT. It translates to CASSKLDRGRTEAFF.

The rearrangement links TRBV2 to TRBJ1-2; maybe TRBD1 (5 bases). CDR1 and CDR2 (germline): SNHLY, FYNNEI. The CDR3 length is 14 residues. V dropped 5 bases and J dropped 4 bases, with 14 bases sitting between them. This CDR3 reads CASSPGGSGYGYTF. The DNA for the CDR3 is TGTGCCAGCAGTCCCGGGGGGTCCGGCTATGGCTACACCTTC.

The chain is built from TRBV27 and TRBJ1-5, with D maybe TRBD1 (6 bases). The CDR3 consists of 14 residues. Germline assignment: CDR1 MNHEY and CDR2 SMNVEV (reference sequence). V lost 5 bases, J lost 6 bases, and 14 bases lay in between. CDR3 coding DNA: TGTGCCAGCAGTGTACAGGGCTCGGGTCAGCCCCAGCATTTT. Translating it yields CASSVQGSGQPQHF.

The rearrangement joins TRBV27 to TRBJ1-5, with TRBD1 matching over 7 bases. The CDR3 consists of 15 residues. The germline CDR1 and CDR2 sequences are MNHEY and SMNVEV (reference sequence). With 3 bases clipped from V and 4 bases from J, the junction kept 6 bases outside the gene matches. CDR3 DNA: TGTGCCAGCAGTTTTTACAGGGGATATAATCAGCCCCAGCATTTT. It is translated as CASSFYRGYNQPQHF.

Turning to this clone: The same CDR3 also results from other DNA sequences found in this sample. The V and J genes are TRBV5-1 and TRBJ2-3; 12 bases line up with TRBD2. V shed 3 bases, J shed 3 bases, and the junction held 2 bases outside the gene matches. This CDR3 is built from 15 residues. Germline CDR1 reads SGHRS; CDR2 reads YFSETQ. CDR3 sequence: CASSSGLAGTDTQYF. The CDR3 bases are TGCGCCAGCAGCTCCGGACTAGCGGGAACAGATACGCAGTATTTT. Drawing the rest from reference TRBV5-1 and TRBJ2-3, the complete variable domain is KAGVTQTPRYLIKTRGQQVTLSCSPISGHRSVSWYQQTPGQGLQFLFEYFSETQRNKGNFPGRFSGRQFSNSRSEMNVSTLELGDSALYLCASSSGLAGTDTQYFGPGTRLTVL.

The chain links TRBV10-3 to TRBJ2-2; D is unresolved. This CDR3 has 12 residues. From germline, CDR1 is ENHRY and CDR2 SYGVKD. V was trimmed by 7 bases and J by 1 base, leaving 4 bases between them. The CDR3 nucleotides read TGTGCCATCAAACAGAACACCGGGGAGCTGTTTTTT. It codes for CAIKQNTGELFF.

V and J are TRBV5-5 and TRBJ1-5, with 8 positions matching TRBD1. V trimming: 4 bases; J trimming: 0 bases; junction bases outside the gene matches: 9. The CDR3 is 17 amino acids. In germline, CDR1 is SGHKS, CDR2 YYEKEE (reference sequence). CDR3 DNA: TGTGCCAGCAGCACTCGACAGGGGCTTGATAGCAATCAGCCCCAGCATTTT. The encoded protein is CASSTRQGLDSNQPQHF.

The chain has TRBV12-2 and TRBJ2-3; the table's D call TRBD2 went unverified against the DNA. TRBV12-2 is a listed pseudogene. CDR3 length: 19 amino acids. The CDR3 sequence is CASRFSLLKCVASTDTQYF. The DNA of the CDR3 is TGTGCAAGTCGCTTCTCACTCCTCAAATGCGTCGCTAGCACAGATACGCAGTATTTT.

This sequence joins TRBV18 and TRBJ1-5, with D hard to call. CDR3 length equals 15 residues. Germline V gene lookup returns CDR1 KGHSH and CDR2 LQKENI. The V end lost 2 bases, the J end lost 6 bases, and 14 bases lay between the germline ends. CDR3: CASSPDSLRSQPQHF. For the CDR3, the DNA is TGTGCCAGCTCACCAGATAGTCTGCGGAGTCAGCCCCAGCATTTT.

In regard to this clone: The sample contains more than one DNA sequence encoding this CDR3. The chain has TRBV2 and TRBJ2-2; D uncertain. V was clipped by 6 bases and J by 5 bases, with 4 bases between them. The CDR3 is made up of 11 amino acids. The V gene's germline CDR1 is SNHLY and CDR2 FYNNEI. As DNA, the CDR3 is TGTGCCAGCAGAGGGACCGGGGAGCTGTTTTTT. Translating it yields CASRGTGELFF.

In the case of this clone: Other DNA sequences in this sample translate to the same CDR3. V is TRBV9 and J is TRBJ2-7, with a weak D call TRBD1 (5 bases). The V end was cut by 0 bases, the J end by 0 bases, with 7 bases between. From germline, CDR1 is SGDLS and CDR2 YYNGEE. This CDR3 is built from 14 residues. The chain's CDR3 is CASSVADSSYEQYF. CDR3 in DNA: TGTGCCAGCAGCGTAGCTGACAGCTCCTACGAGCAGTACTTC.

The chain uses TRBV4-3 and TRBJ1-3; 7 bases map to TRBD1. This CDR3 is 15 amino acids long. The junction had 9 bases not matched to a gene; V was cut back by 4 bases and J by 6 bases. Germline loops: CDR1 LGHNA, CDR2 YSLEER. CDR3 bases: TGCGCCAGCAGCCGGAAACAGGGGCTTGAAAACACCATATATTTT. Translation: CASSRKQGLENTIYF.

The gene calls are TRBV9 and TRBJ2-2; 11 bases are a match to TRBD2. The CDR3 extends over 14 amino acids. The V gene end was trimmed by 3 bases and the J gene end by 7 bases; junction bases not matched to a gene: 2. Per the germline V gene, CDR1 is SGDLS and CDR2 is YYNGEE. The CDR3 is CASSDSGRVGELFF. As DNA, the CDR3 is TGTGCCAGCAGCGATAGCGGGAGGGTCGGGGAGCTGTTTTTT. Full variable domain (outside the CDR3, taken from reference TRBV9 and TRBJ2-2): DSGVTQTPKHLITATGQRVTLRCSPRSGDLSVYWYQQSLDQGLQFLIQYYNGEERAKGNILERFSAQQFPDLHSELNLSSLELGDSALYFCASSDSGRVGELFFGEGSRLTVL.

The genes are TRBV6-1 and TRBJ1-2, with D uncertain. The V end lost 6 bases, the J end lost 4 bases, and 15 bases lay between the germline ends. CDR1 is MNHNS and CDR2 is SASEGT in the germline V gene. The CDR3 has 14 residues. CDR3 amino acids: CASSPRMRSYGYTF. For the CDR3, the DNA is TGTGCCAGCAGCCCCCGTATGAGGTCCTATGGCTACACCTTC.

This sequence joins TRBV4-1 and TRBJ2-7; the D call may be TRBD1 or TRBD2 (5 bases each). The germline V and J ends were trimmed by 5 bases and 6 bases, with 14 bases remaining between them. The V gene's germline CDR1 is MGHRA and CDR2 YSYEKL. This CDR3 is 13 amino acids long. CDR3 in amino acids: CASSFGTEGEQYF. CDR3 nucleotides: TGCGCCAGCAGCTTCGGGACCGAAGGCGAGCAGTACTTC.

The V gene is TRBV4-2, the J gene TRBJ2-1, with unresolved D. The CDR3 totals 17 residues. The germline V gene encodes CDR1 LGHNA and CDR2 YNFKEQ. V lost 4 bases to trimming and J lost 7 bases, with 23 bases between them. The DNA of the CDR3 is TGTGCCAGCAGCCTAATGGCCGGGCCCAGATTACAGAATGAGCAGTTCTTC. Its translation: CASSLMAGPRLQNEQFF.

The V call is TRBV5-1, the J call TRBJ2-5, with 15 bases matching TRBD2. The germline CDR1 and CDR2 sequences are SGHRS and YFSETQ. J was trimmed by 1 base and V by 4 bases; bases with no gene match: 2. This CDR3 is built from 16 residues. The CDR3 DNA is TGCGCCAGCAGCCAGGGACTAGCGGGAGGCCAAGAGACCCAGTACTTC. Its protein product is CASSQGLAGGQETQYF.

This chain connects TRBV9 to TRBJ2-7; TRBD1 aligns across 10 bases. After removal of 0 bases from V and 7 bases from J, the junction contained 4 bases not matched to a gene. The CDR3 has 14 amino acids. The germline CDR1 and CDR2 sequences are SGDLS and YYNGEE. CDR3 protein: CASSVGTGGREQYF. CDR3 DNA: TGTGCCAGCAGCGTAGGGACAGGGGGTAGGGAGCAGTACTTC.

V is TRBV14 and J is TRBJ2-7; 8 bases are shared with TRBD1. Per the germline V gene, CDR1 is SGHDN and CDR2 is FVKESK. The CDR3 sequence is 16 residues long. V shed 0 bases, J shed 4 bases, and the junction held 8 bases outside the gene matches. CDR3 region: CASSQDYGQGMYEQYF. CDR3 DNA sequence: TGTGCCAGCAGCCAAGATTATGGACAGGGAATGTACGAGCAGTACTTC.

The chain recombines TRBV5-4 with TRBJ2-3; 9 bases are shared with TRBD1. The V gene's germline CDR1 is SGHNT and CDR2 YYREEE (reference sequence). Trimming removed 3 bases from V and 3 bases from J; junction bases left unmatched: 5. The CDR3 runs to 15 residues. CDR3 region: CASSYPGQGTDTQYF. For the CDR3, the DNA is TGTGCCAGCAGCTACCCGGGACAGGGAACAGATACGCAGTATTTT.

The V gene is TRBV5-6, the J gene TRBJ2-7, with 11 bases fitting TRBD2. The CDR3 contains 15 residues. The germline V gene encodes CDR1 SGHDT and CDR2 YYEEEE. The J segment lost 3 bases and the V segment lost 1 base, leaving 3 bases of the junction unmatched. The CDR3 DNA reads as TGTGCCAGCAGCTTGTTAGGGACTAGCGGCTACGAGCAGTACTTC. As protein: CASSLLGTSGYEQYF. The variable domain in full, completed from reference TRBV5-6 and TRBJ2-7, reads DAGVTQSPTHLIKTRGQQVTLRCSPKSGHDTVSWYQQALGQGPQFIFQYYEEEERQRGNFPDRFSGHQFPNYSSELNVNALLLGDSALYLCASSLLGTSGYEQYFGPGTRLTVT.

The V call is TRBV5-4, the J call TRBJ2-3, with 8 bases aligning to TRBD1. The V segment lost 3 bases and the J segment 3 bases; nucleotides outside the gene matches: 6. The CDR3 contains 15 residues. CDR1 SGHNT and CDR2 YYREEE come from the germline V gene (reference sequence). CDR3 in DNA: TGTGCCAGCAGCTCACAGGGGGGCTTAACAGATACGCAGTATTTT. Its protein product is CASSSQGGLTDTQYF. The full variable domain, rest sourced from reference TRBV5-4 and TRBJ2-3, is ETGVTQSPTHLIKTRGQQVTLRCSSQSGHNTVSWYQQALGQGPQFIFQYYREEENGRGNFPPRFSGLQFPNYSSELNVNALELDDSALYLCASSSQGGLTDTQYFGPGTRLTVL.

The V call is TRBV9, the J call TRBJ2-1; 9 bases fit TRBD2. Germline V CDR1 and CDR2: SGDLS, YYNGEE. V dropped 2 bases and J dropped 3; count of bases not matched to a gene: 3. The CDR3 spans 15 residues. CDR3 DNA sequence: TGTGCCAGCAGCGTGGGACTAGCACACTACAATGAGCAGTTCTTC. This sequence encodes CASSVGLAHYNEQFF. The entire variable domain, with the rest obtained from reference TRBV9 and TRBJ2-1, is as follows: DSGVTQTPKHLITATGQRVTLRCSPRSGDLSVYWYQQSLDQGLQFLIQYYNGEERAKGNILERFSAQQFPDLHSELNLSSLELGDSALYFCASSVGLAHYNEQFFGPGTRLTVL.

The chain combines TRBV6-1 with TRBJ2-3, with 9 bases aligning to TRBD2. Per the germline V gene, CDR1 is MNHNS and CDR2 is SASEGT. This CDR3 region has 17 residues. J gave up 2 bases and V 4 bases, and 10 bases lay outside the gene matches. The CDR3 DNA reads TGTGCCAGCAGTGCGCACCAGACTAGCGGCAACACAGATACGCAGTATTTT. It encodes CASSAHQTSGNTDTQYF.

CDR3 region: CASSFELFTDTQYF. CDR3 in DNA: TGTGCCAGCAGCTTTGAACTGTTCACAGATACGCAGTATTTT. This chain connects TRBV5-5 to TRBJ2-3; D gene ambiguous. Germline V gene data show CDR1 as SGHKS and CDR2 as YYEKEE (reference sequence). The CDR3 totals 14 residues. V lost 2 bases and J lost 2, with 9 bases in between.

The chain uses TRBV4-1 and TRBJ1-1, with D maybe TRBD1 (5 bases). The V end was cut by 2 bases, the J end by 0 bases, with 13 bases between. Per germline, CDR1 MGHRA and CDR2 YSYEKL. This CDR3 has 16 amino acids. CDR3 loop: CASSQTSKGVNTEAFF. CDR3 DNA: TGCGCCAGCAGCCAAACGTCGAAAGGGGTGAACACTGAAGCTTTCTTT.